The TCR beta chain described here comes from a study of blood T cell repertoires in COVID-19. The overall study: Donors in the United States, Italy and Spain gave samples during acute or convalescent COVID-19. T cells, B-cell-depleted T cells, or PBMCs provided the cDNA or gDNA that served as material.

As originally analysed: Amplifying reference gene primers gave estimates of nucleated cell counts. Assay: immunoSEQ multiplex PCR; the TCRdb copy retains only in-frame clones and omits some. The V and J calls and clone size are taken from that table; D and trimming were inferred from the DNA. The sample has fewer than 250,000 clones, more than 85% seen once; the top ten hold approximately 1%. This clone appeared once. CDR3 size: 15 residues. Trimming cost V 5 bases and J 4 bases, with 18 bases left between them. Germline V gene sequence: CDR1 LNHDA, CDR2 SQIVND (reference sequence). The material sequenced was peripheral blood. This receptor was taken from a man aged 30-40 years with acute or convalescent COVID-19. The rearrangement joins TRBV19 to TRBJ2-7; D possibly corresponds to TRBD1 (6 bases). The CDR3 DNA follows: TGTGCCAGTAGTCCTACCGGGACACAATTTTACGAGCAGTACTTC. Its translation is CASSPTGTQFYEQYF.